This TCR beta chain derives from a study of blood T cell repertoires in COVID-19. The age range of participants was 18 to 89 years, with residence in about 25 US areas. In the authors' workflow: It was from reference gene primer amplification that nucleated cell counts were estimated. The method was immunoSEQ multiplex PCR; TCRdb's version includes in-frame clones alone and lacks a portion of them. V and J calls and clone size are copied from that table; D and trimming were computed from the DNA. The data contain a few hundred thousand clones, over 80% of them singletons. This clone was seen only once. CDR1 SNHLY and CDR2 FYNNEI come from the germline V gene. The CDR3 is 15 amino acids. V lost 7 bases and J lost 2, with 16 bases in between.

The clonotype was recovered from a human donor in a cohort exposed to, infected with or recovered from COVID-19 (not recorded which). The donor label of this sample is uncertain. V gene TRBV2 combines with J gene TRBJ2-3; D remains ambiguous. The sample taken for sequencing was PBMCs or T cells enriched from blood (not recorded which). The CDR3 is CASMGRRRDTDTQYF. The CDR3 DNA sequence: TGTGCCAGCATGGGTCGCAGGCGAGACACAGATACGCAGTATTTT.